This TCR beta chain was sequenced for a study of Ad26.COV2.S vaccination and SARS-CoV-2 variants. Treatment meaning: 19 received Ad26.COV2.S at low or high dose, single or two shots; 5 received placebo; per-sample allocation not given. Specimen acquisition occurred on day 63 following the initial vaccine or placebo injection. Sequenced by immunoSEQ multiplex PCR; TCRdb stores in-frame clones only, minus some. This table holds hundreds of thousands of clones, roughly 90% found once. CDR3 size: 14 residues. Germline values: CDR1 GTSNPN, CDR2 SVGIG (reference sequence). The germline V and J ends were trimmed by 6 bases and 1 base, with 16 bases remaining between them.

This chain uses TRBV30 with TRBJ2-7; D may be TRBD2 (7 bases). The sequences come from peripheral blood, collected in a trial of Ad26.COV2.S vaccine versus placebo. The sequence was obtained from a person aged 18-60 years who received the Ad26.COV2.S COVID-19 vaccine or a placebo. The CDR3 sequence: CACISGGRSYEQYF. CDR3 bases: TGTGCCTGCATATCGGGGGGCCGGTCCTACGAGCAGTACTTC. The whole variable domain, remainder taken from reference TRBV30 and TRBJ2-7, is SQTIHQWPATLVQPVGSPLSLECTVEGTSNPNLYWYRQAAGRGLQLLFYSVGIGQISSEVPQNLSASRPQDRQFILSSKKLLLSDSGFYLCACISGGRSYEQYFGPGTRLTVT.